This T cell receptor beta chain originates from a study of STAT3 mutations in large granular lymphocyte leukemia. Study-level background: Among longitudinally sequenced T-LGLL patients, roughly half had canonical activating STAT3 mutations detected.

Germline CDR1 is LGHNA and CDR2 is YNFKEQ. V gave up 5 bases and J gave up 2 bases; unmatched junction bases: 6. The CDR3 runs 15 residues. Using immunoSEQ multiplex PCR, the repertoire was profiled, and TCRdb retains in-frame clones only, with some absent. The data hold around 13,000 clones, with roughly 90% observed a single time. With regard to this clone: Its cognate antigen is unknown.

Overall study results and limits: Every T-cell large granular lymphocyte leukemia patient had at least one immunodominant TCR beta clonotype. All newly emerging clones after therapy were STAT3 wild type. Some patients had persisting codominant clonotypes that could mask small clones. Suggested: STAT3 mutation was not the ancestral event for these clonal expansions.

The sequencing input was peripheral blood mononuclear cells. This rearrangement joins TRBV4-2 to TRBJ2-3; TRBD2 matches at 8 bases. This TCR came from a middle-aged man with T-cell large granular lymphocyte leukemia. Some clones in this sample may be carry-over from other donors' samples. CDR3 nucleotide sequence: TGTGCCAGCAGCGTCCAGCGGGGGAACACAGATACGCAGTATTTT. This gives the protein CASSVQRGNTDTQYF.